This T cell receptor beta chain was sequenced in a study of blood T cells in healthy people across ages. Overall study findings and caveats: Researchers judged that diversity estimates from one million T cells fell short of true values.

With respect to this clonotype: What it binds is unknown.

The CDR3 contains 15 residues. Germline CDR1 is SGHRS and CDR2 is YFSETQ. The V and J ends lost 4 bases and 5 bases respectively, with 18 bases between them. Healthy Caucasians from Russia aged about 6 to 100 served as donors. PCR was performed a second time for about 7 to 11 cycles using a sample-barcoded 5' primer and a J-beta primer mix. Sequencing of every sample gave 2.5 million or more CDR3-containing paired-end reads. Using its own MiXCR run on the 5' RACE reads, TCRdb lists one record per CDR3 protein. The sample has hundreds of thousands of distinct CDR3 sequences, around three fifths seen once.

The sample comprised blood. This sequence was found in a man in his sixties in good health. The chain joins TRBV5-1 to TRBJ2-5; D unresolved. CDR3 in DNA: TGCGCCAGCAGCCGACCCGGACGCGGTCAGGAGACCCAGTACTTC. Translation: CASSRPGRGQETQYF.